The 19 T cell receptor beta chains presented below share a single source sample, sequenced in a study of T cell repertoires in cytomegalovirus infection (dated by TCRdb to about 2019). The listed sequencing device is Illumina HiSeq 1500. TCRdb trimmed public reads at Q25 via fastp, called clones via MiXCR and kept in-frame beta chains. One record per CDR3 amino acid sequence lists the most common genes and DNA. In all, the sample holds about a million distinct CDR3 sequences, and 25% to 40% of those were seen once. The ten largest clones capture roughly an eighth of the sample. The sample's treatment or condition, from its label and the paper: in vitro stimulation with specific CMV peptide epitopes to enrich CMV-specific T cells. Which antigens these TCRs recognize remains unknown. The sample here was cultured CD8+ T cells from PBMCs, taken from culture after CMV antigen stimulation. The receptors derive from a human donor in good health (CMV status not recorded). Some clones in this sample may be carry-over from other donors' samples.

For the CDR3, the DNA is TGTGCCATCAGTGAGTCTTTGAGGGCGGATGAAAAACTGTTTTTT. Translating it yields CAISESLRADEKLFF. The chain recombines TRBV10-3 with TRBJ1-4; no clear D gene. Germline-derived CDR1 and CDR2 are ENHRY and SYGVKD. The CDR3 extends over 15 amino acids. V lost 0 bases and J 6 bases, leaving 11 bases between the germline ends.

This clonotype was seen only a few times. The chain carries TRBV7-9 and TRBJ2-7; D might be TRBD2 (5 bases). This CDR3 contains 14 residues. CDR1 and CDR2 from the germline V gene are SEHNR and FQNEAQ (reference sequence). Trimming pared 4 bases from V and 4 bases from J, leaving 14 bases between. The chain's CDR3 is CASSSEGTVYEQYF. The DNA of the CDR3 is TGTGCCAGCAGCTCTGAGGGCACAGTTTACGAGCAGTACTTC.

The rearrangement uses TRBV5-6 and TRBJ2-5; 7 nucleotides line up with TRBD1. Trimming removed 4 bases from V and 6 bases from J; junction bases left unmatched: 3. The CDR3 runs to 12 residues. Looked up from germline, CDR1 is SGHDT and CDR2 is YYEEEE. CDR3 in amino acids: CASSEGAQTQYF. The CDR3 nucleotides are TGTGCCAGCAGCGAGGGGGCACAGACCCAGTACTTC. The entire variable domain, with the rest obtained from reference TRBV5-6 and TRBJ2-5, is as follows: DAGVTQSPTHLIKTRGQQVTLRCSPKSGHDTVSWYQQALGQGPQFIFQYYEEEERQRGNFPDRFSGHQFPNYSSELNVNALLLGDSALYLCASSEGAQTQYFGPGTRLLVL.

Only a few counts were recorded for this clonotype. This chain joins TRBV6-1 and TRBJ2-5; D is undetermined. Germline V gene lookup returns CDR1 MNHNS and CDR2 SASEGT. This CDR3 spans 14 amino acids. V shed 6 bases and J shed 5 bases, with 16 bases lying between them. The CDR3 is CASRRFARFETQYF. CDR3 in DNA: TGTGCCAGCAGACGTTTTGCTAGATTTGAGACCCAGTACTTC.

V and J are TRBV20-1 and TRBJ2-1, with D possibly being TRBD2 (5 bases). Per germline, CDR1 DFQATT and CDR2 SNEGSKA (reference sequence). V lost 6 bases and J 3 bases, leaving 18 bases between the germline ends. This CDR3 has 15 residues. CDR3 region: CSAIDYRAFYNEQFF. The DNA for the CDR3 is TGCAGTGCAATAGACTATCGGGCTTTCTACAATGAGCAGTTCTTC.

The chain couples TRBV6-5 to TRBJ2-1, with TRBD2 identical over 14 bases. V lost 5 bases, J lost 5 bases, and 8 bases stayed unmatched. Per the germline V gene, CDR1 is MNHEY and CDR2 is SVGAGI. The CDR3 runs to 17 residues. The CDR3 DNA is TGTGCCAGCAGTCTACCGACTAGCGGGGGGGCAAACAATGAGCAGTTCTTC. It yields the protein CASSLPTSGGANNEQFF.

This clonotype was recorded at least ten times. The V gene is TRBV12-3 or TRBV12-4, the J gene TRBJ2-5; TRBD1 might be the D (5 bases). The CDR3 totals 13 residues. V lost 5 bases and J lost 4, with 11 bases in between. In DNA, the CDR3 is TGTGCCAGCAGTCTCAGGGTAAGAGAGACCCAGTACTTC. It specifies CASSLRVRETQYF.

This clonotype occurred a few times. The rearrangement joins TRBV6-5 to TRBJ2-7; D may correspond to TRBD1 or TRBD2 (5 bases each). Germline CDR1 MNHEY, CDR2 SVGAGI. With 6 bases removed from V and 2 bases from J, the gap between germline ends came to 17 bases. This CDR3 comprises 15 residues. The CDR3 DNA reads as TGTGCCAGCAGCCTCGGGACGGTTTTCGCCTACGAGCAGTACTTC. Translating gives CASSLGTVFAYEQYF.

The rearrangement links TRBV4-3 to TRBJ2-1; perhaps TRBD2 as D (7 bases). V was cut by 2 bases and J by 16 bases, with 18 bases left in between. The CDR3 loop spans 13 amino acids. Germline CDR1 reads LGHNA; CDR2 reads YSLEER. The CDR3 spells CASSQSWGGQRFF. The CDR3 DNA reads TGCGCCAGCAGCCAAAGTTGGGGGGGGCAGAGATTCTTC.

This clonotype was observed a handful of times. The chain employs TRBV13 and TRBJ2-2, with 7 positions matching TRBD2. The trim removed 5 bases at V and 6 bases at J, leaving 15 bases unmatched. Germline assignment: CDR1 PRHDT and CDR2 FYEKMQ (reference sequence). The CDR3 extends over 17 amino acids. The CDR3 region is CASSPTGEVGRAGELFF. In nucleotides, the CDR3 is TGTGCCAGCAGCCCGACGGGGGAAGTTGGGAGGGCCGGGGAGCTGTTTTTT.

A few counts support this clonotype. The rearrangement links TRBV3-1 to TRBJ2-1; D gene ambiguous. V was trimmed by 1 base and J by 6 bases, leaving 10 bases between them. The germline CDR1 and CDR2 sequences are LGHDT and YNNKEL (reference sequence). The CDR3 consists of 14 residues. The CDR3 reads CASSQVMGGNEQFF. Here the CDR3 DNA reads TGTGCCAGCAGCCAAGTGATGGGTGGCAATGAGCAGTTCTTC.

This clonotype came up a few times. V gene TRBV4-1 combines with J gene TRBJ1-5; 8 bases are shared with TRBD1. The V segment lost 3 bases and the J segment 3 bases; nucleotides outside the gene matches: 4. Per the germline V gene, CDR1 is MGHRA and CDR2 is YSYEKL. There are 15 residues in the CDR3. CDR3 loop: CASSQGTGDNQPQHF. DNA of the CDR3: TGCGCCAGCAGCCAGGGGACAGGAGACAATCAGCCCCAGCATTTT.

Concerning this clonotype: One end of the junction fails to match germline, which may point to a read error. This chain's CDR3 is CASSHHRGFQETQYF. The CDR3 nucleotides read TGTGCTAGCAGCCACCACAGGGGGTTCCAAGAGACCCAGTACTTC. The chain employs TRBV7-6 and TRBJ2-5, with 8 bases matching TRBD1. Per germline, CDR1 SGHVS and CDR2 FNYEAQ. The CDR3 is 15 amino acids.

The chain uses TRBV4-3 and TRBJ2-1, with 9 positions matching TRBD2. V lost 0 bases, J lost 6 bases, and 6 bases stayed unmatched. The CDR3 is made up of 16 amino acids. Germline CDR1 and CDR2: LGHNA and YSLEER. In nucleotides, the CDR3 is TGCGCCAGCAGCCAAGATCTACTAGCGGGTTCCAATGAGCAGTTCTTC. This gives the protein CASSQDLLAGSNEQFF.

This clonotype was counted a few times. The rearrangement uses TRBV2 and TRBJ2-1; D not resolved. The CDR3 consists of 13 residues. Germline CDR1 is SNHLY and CDR2 is FYNNEI. V lost 1 base to trimming and J lost 7 bases, with 8 bases between them. The CDR3 is CASSEEGWNEQFF. The CDR3 bases are TGTGCCAGCAGTGAAGAGGGCTGGAATGAGCAGTTCTTC.

The chain recombines TRBV4-3 with TRBJ2-1; D remains ambiguous. V was pared by 0 bases and J by 6 bases, with 9 bases between. This CDR3 comprises 14 residues. Germline V gene lookup returns CDR1 LGHNA and CDR2 YSLEER. The CDR3: CASSQDQGSNEQFF. CDR3 nucleotide sequence: TGCGCCAGCAGCCAAGATCAAGGGTCCAATGAGCAGTTCTTC.

The V and J genes are TRBV9 and TRBJ1-2, with 7 positions matching TRBD1. Germline V CDR1 and CDR2: SGDLS, YYNGEE. The CDR3 has 15 residues. With V trimmed by 0 bases and J by 4 bases, 6 bases remained unmatched. The CDR3 loop reads CASSVEGGQTYGYTF. The DNA for the CDR3 is TGTGCCAGCAGCGTAGAGGGGGGACAGACCTATGGCTACACCTTC.

This clonotype appeared many times. The chain combines TRBV14 with TRBJ1-6, with 8 bases fitting TRBD1. The CDR3 spans 15 residues. In germline, CDR1 is SGHDN, CDR2 FVKESK. V shed 5 bases and J 7 bases; nucleotides not matched to a gene: 7. The CDR3 here is CASSERDRTNSPLHF. CDR3 DNA sequence: TGTGCCAGCAGCGAAAGGGACAGGACCAATTCACCCCTCCACTTT.

The chain carries TRBV27 and TRBJ1-5; TRBD1 matches at 10 bases. CDR3 size: 14 residues. Germline CDR1 reads MNHEY; CDR2 reads SMNVEV (reference sequence). With 6 bases clipped from V and 9 bases from J, the junction kept 8 bases outside the gene matches. The DNA for the CDR3 is TGTGCCAGCAGACGCGGGACAGGGGTCTGGCCCCAGCATTTT. Amino acids: CASRRGTGVWPQHF.